This TCR beta chain was retrieved from a study of blood T cell repertoires in COVID-19. In the study overall: Acute and convalescent COVID-19 samples came from the United States, Italy and Spain. From T cells, B-cell-depleted T cells, or PBMCs came the material, which was cDNA or gDNA.

The protocol was immunoSEQ multiplex PCR, while the TCRdb copy is restricted to in-frame clones and leaves out a portion. Counted here are fewer than 250,000 clones, roughly 82% occurring once; the ten biggest clones make up roughly 2%. This CDR3 contains 14 residues. Germline assignment: CDR1 KGHSH and CDR2 LQKENI. After removal of 4 bases from V and 5 bases from J, the junction contained 7 bases not matched to a gene. Recruitment covered about two dozen US areas and drew participants whose ages spanned roughly 18 to 95 years. Cohort 3 recovery required two negative PCRs, clearance, or symptom resolution.

This receptor was taken from a woman between 50 and 59 years old who had recovered from COVID-19. The gene calls are TRBV18 and TRBJ2-7; 8 bases agree with TRBD1. The sample comprised PBMCs or T cells enriched from blood (not recorded which). Here the CDR3 DNA reads TGTGCCAGCTCACGCGACTCAGGGGGCCACGAGCAGTACTTC. As protein: CASSRDSGGHEQYF.